This T cell receptor (beta chain) was identified in a study of T cell responses to AZD1222 COVID-19 vaccine. Study-wide background: Analyses pooled second doses at about 4 or about 12 weeks.

Study outcomes and limitations: The span of vaccine-associated CD4 TCRs extended across spike, with dominance at 160-218 and 743-854. Only a handful of people who got AZD1222 tested seropositive at baseline. The donors showed a predominance of white British ancestry and of females, with possible underestimation of clonal diversity.

Comments on this clone: Its target is unknown.

Sequenced by immunoSEQ multiplex PCR; TCRdb stores in-frame clones only, minus some. The sample includes 55,000 to 75,000 clones, more than 70% of them seen just once. The material sequenced was peripheral blood, taken on day 0 of AZD1222 vaccination. The source is an adult in good health.

The CDR3 DNA reads TGTGCCTGGAGTGTAACAGGGGTCGGTGGCTACACCTTC. Translating gives CAWSVTGVGGYTF. J is TRBJ1-2 and V is TRBV30; 7 bases agree with TRBD1. J gave up 7 bases and V 0 bases, and 5 bases lay outside the gene matches. CDR1 and CDR2 from the germline V gene are GTSNPN and SVGIG (reference sequence). The length of the CDR3 is 13 residues.